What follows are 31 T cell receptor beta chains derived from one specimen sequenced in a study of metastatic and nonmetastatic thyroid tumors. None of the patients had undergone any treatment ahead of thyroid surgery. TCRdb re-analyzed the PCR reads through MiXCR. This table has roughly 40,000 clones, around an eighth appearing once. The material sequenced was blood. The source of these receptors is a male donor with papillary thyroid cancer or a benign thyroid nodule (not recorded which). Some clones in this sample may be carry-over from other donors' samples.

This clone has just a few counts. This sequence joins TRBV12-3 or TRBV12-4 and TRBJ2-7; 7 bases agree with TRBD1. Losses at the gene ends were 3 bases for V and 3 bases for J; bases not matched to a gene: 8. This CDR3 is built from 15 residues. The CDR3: CASSFLSDRVYEQYF. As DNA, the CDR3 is TGTGCCAGCAGTTTTTTGTCTGACAGGGTCTACGAGCAGTACTTC.

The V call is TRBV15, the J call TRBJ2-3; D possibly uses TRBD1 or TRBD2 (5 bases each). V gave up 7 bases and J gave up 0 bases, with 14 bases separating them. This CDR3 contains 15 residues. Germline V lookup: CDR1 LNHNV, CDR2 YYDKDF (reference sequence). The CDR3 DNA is TGTGCCACCACTGAGGGGCAGGCAAGCACAGATACGCAGTATTTT. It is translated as CATTEGQASTDTQYF.

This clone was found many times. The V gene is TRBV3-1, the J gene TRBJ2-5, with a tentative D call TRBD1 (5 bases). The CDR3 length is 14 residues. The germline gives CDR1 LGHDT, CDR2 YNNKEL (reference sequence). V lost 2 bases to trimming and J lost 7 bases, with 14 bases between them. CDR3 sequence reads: CASSQRTLPWTQYF. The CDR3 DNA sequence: TGTGCCAGCAGCCAACGGACACTCCCTTGGACCCAGTACTTC.

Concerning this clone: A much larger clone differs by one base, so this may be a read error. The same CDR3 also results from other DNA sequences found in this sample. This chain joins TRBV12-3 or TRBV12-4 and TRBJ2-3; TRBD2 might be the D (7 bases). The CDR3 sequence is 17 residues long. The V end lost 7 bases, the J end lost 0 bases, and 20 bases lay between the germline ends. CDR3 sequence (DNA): TGTGCCAGCACCGTCGACAGGACTAGTGGGAGCACAGATACGCAGTATTTT. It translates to CASTVDRTSGSTDTQYF.

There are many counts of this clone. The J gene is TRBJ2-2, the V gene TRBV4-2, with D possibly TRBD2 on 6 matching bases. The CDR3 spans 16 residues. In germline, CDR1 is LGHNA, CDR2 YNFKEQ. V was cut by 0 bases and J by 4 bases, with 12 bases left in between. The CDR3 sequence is CASSQDPSDLTGELFF. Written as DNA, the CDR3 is TGTGCCAGCAGCCAAGACCCTAGCGACCTCACCGGGGAGCTGTTTTTT.

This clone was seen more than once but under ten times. CDR3 amino acids: CASSARRGTVNEKLFF. As DNA, the CDR3 is TGTGCCAGCAGCGCCCGCAGGGGTACCGTTAATGAAAAACTGTTTTTT. This chain joins TRBV6-1 and TRBJ1-4; a possible D gene is TRBD1 (6 bases). Between the trimmed V and J ends, which lost 6 bases and 4 bases, there was a span of 18 bases. The CDR3 is 16 amino acids. CDR1 and CDR2 (germline): MNHNS, SASEGT.

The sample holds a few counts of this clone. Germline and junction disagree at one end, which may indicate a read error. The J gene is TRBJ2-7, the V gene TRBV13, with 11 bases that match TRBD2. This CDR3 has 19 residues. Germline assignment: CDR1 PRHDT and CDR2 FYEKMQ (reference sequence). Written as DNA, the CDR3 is TGTGCCAGCAGCGGGGAACTAGCGGGAGCATTCCCCCTACCCTACGAGCAGTACTTT. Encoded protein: CASSGELAGAFPLPYEQYF.

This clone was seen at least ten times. CDR3 coding DNA: TGTGCCAGCAGTGAAACTCTCTCTGGAAACACCATATATTTT. Its translation is CASSETLSGNTIYF. J is TRBJ1-3 and V is TRBV2, with D unclear. The CDR3 consists of 14 residues. Trimming removed 2 bases from V and 0 bases from J, with 5 bases in between. Germline V lookup: CDR1 SNHLY, CDR2 FYNNEI.

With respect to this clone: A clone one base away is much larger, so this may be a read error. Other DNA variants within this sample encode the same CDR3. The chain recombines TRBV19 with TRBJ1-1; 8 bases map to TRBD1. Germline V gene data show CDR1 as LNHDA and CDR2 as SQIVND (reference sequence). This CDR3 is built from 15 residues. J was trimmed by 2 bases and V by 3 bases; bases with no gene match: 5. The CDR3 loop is CASSITGGANTEAFF. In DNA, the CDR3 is TGTGCCAGTAGTATTACAGGGGGTGCCAACACTGAAGCTTTCTTT.

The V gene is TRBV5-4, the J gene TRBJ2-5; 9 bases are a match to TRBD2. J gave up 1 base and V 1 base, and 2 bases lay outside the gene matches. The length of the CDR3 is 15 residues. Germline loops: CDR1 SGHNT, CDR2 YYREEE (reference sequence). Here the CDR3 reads CASSLSSGSQETQYF. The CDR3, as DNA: TGTGCCAGCAGCTTGAGTAGCGGGAGCCAAGAGACCCAGTACTTC.

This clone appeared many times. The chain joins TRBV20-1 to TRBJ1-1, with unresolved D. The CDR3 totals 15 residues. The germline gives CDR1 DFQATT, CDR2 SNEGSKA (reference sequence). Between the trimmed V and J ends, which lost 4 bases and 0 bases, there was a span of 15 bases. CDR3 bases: TGCAGTGCTAAGAGGCGGGGTCCCATGAACACTGAAGCTTTCTTT. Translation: CSAKRRGPMNTEAFF.

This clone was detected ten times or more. The CDR3 DNA sequence: TGCAGCGCCTATGGACAGGAGGAGGATGAGCAGTTCTTC. This gives the protein CSAYGQEEDEQFF. The V gene is TRBV29-1, the J gene TRBJ2-1, with 7 positions matching TRBD1. V lost 7 bases, J lost 8 bases, and 11 bases stayed unmatched. Germline V CDR1 and CDR2: SQVTM, ANQGSEA. The CDR3 consists of 13 residues.

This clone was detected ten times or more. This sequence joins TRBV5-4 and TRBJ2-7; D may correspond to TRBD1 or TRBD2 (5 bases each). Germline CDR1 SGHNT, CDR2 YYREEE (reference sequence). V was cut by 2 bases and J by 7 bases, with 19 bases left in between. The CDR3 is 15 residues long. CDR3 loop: CASSFGTGTTGEQYF. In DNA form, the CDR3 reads TGTGCCAGCAGCTTTGGGACCGGGACCACGGGGGAGCAGTACTTC. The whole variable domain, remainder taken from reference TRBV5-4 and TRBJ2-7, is ETGVTQSPTHLIKTRGQQVTLRCSSQSGHNTVSWYQQALGQGPQFIFQYYREEENGRGNFPPRFSGLQFPNYSSELNVNALELDDSALYLCASSFGTGTTGEQYFGPGTRLTVT.

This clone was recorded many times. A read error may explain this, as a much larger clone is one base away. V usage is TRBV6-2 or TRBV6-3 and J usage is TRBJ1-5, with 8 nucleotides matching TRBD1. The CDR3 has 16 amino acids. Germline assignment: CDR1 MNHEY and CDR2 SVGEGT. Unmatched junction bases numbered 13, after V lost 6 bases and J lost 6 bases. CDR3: CASSYPPDRVPQPQHF. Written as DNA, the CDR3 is TGTGCCAGCAGCTACCCCCCGGACAGGGTTCCTCAGCCCCAGCATTTT.

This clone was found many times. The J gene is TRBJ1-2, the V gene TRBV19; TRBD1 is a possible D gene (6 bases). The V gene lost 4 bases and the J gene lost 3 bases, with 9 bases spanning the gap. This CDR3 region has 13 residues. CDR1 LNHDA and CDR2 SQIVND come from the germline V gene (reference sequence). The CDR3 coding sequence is TGTGCCAGTAGTAACGCAGGGGACTATGGCTACACCTTC. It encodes CASSNAGDYGYTF.

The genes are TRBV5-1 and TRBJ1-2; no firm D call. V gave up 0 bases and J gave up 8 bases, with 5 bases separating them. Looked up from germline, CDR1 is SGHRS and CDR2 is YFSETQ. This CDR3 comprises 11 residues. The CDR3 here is CASSLAAGYTF. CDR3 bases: TGCGCCAGCAGCTTGGCTGCGGGCTACACCTTC.

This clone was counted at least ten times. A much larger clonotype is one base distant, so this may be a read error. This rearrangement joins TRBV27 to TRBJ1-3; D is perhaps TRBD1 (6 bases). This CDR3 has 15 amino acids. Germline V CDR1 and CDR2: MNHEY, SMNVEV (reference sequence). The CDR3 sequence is CASSLVGGSGNTVYF. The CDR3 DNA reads TGTGCCAGCAGTTTAGTTGGGGGCTCTGGAAACACCGTATATTTT.

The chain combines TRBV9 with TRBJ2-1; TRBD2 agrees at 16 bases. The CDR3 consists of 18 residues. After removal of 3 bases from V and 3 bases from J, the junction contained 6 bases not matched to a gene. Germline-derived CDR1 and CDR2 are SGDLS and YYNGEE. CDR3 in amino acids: CASSAPGLAGGNYNEQFF. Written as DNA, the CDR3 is TGTGCCAGCAGCGCCCCGGGACTAGCGGGAGGGAACTACAATGAGCAGTTCTTC.

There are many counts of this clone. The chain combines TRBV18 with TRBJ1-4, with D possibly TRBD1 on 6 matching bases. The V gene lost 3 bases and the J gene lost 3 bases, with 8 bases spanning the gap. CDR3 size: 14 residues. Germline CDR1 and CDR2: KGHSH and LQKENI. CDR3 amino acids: CASSPGQPNEKLFF. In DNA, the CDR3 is TGTGCCAGCTCACCGGGACAACCTAATGAAAAACTGTTTTTT. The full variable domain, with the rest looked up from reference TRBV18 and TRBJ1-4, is NAGVMQNPRHLVRRRGQEARLRCSPMKGHSHVYWYRQLPEEGLKFMVYLQKENIIDESGMPKERFSAEFPKEGPSILRIQQVVRGDSAAYFCASSPGQPNEKLFFGSGTQLSVL.

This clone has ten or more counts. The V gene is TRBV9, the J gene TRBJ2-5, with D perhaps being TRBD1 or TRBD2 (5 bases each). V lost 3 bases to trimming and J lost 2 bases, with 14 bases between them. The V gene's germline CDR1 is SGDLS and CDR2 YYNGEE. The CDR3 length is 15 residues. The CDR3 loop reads CASSASGTVQETQYF. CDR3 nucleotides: TGTGCCAGCAGCGCTTCAGGGACGGTACAAGAGACCCAGTACTTC.

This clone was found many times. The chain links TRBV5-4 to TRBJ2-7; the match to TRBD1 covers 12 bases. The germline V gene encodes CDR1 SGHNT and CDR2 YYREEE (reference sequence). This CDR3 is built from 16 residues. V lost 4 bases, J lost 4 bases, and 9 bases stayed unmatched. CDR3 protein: CASSVPGTGGFYEQYF. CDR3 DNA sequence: TGTGCCAGCAGCGTCCCAGGGACAGGGGGCTTTTACGAGCAGTACTTC.

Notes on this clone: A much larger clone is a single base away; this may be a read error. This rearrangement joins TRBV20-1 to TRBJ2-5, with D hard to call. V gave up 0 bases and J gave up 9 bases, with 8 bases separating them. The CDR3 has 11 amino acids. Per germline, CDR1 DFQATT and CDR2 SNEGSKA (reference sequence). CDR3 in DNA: TGCAGTGCTAGAGATCCGGTTTCCCAGTACTTC. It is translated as CSARDPVSQYF.

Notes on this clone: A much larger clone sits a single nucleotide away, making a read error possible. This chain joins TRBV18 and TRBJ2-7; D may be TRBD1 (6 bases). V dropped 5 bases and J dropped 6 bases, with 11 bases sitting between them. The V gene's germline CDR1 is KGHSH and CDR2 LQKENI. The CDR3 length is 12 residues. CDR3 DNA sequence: TGTGCCAGCTCAAGAGACAGGTCCGAGCAGTACTTC. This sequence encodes CASSRDRSEQYF. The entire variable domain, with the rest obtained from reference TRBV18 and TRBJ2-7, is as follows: NAGVMQNPRHLVRRRGQEARLRCSPMKGHSHVYWYRQLPEEGLKFMVYLQKENIIDESGMPKERFSAEFPKEGPSILRIQQVVRGDSAAYFCASSRDRSEQYFGPGTRLTVT.

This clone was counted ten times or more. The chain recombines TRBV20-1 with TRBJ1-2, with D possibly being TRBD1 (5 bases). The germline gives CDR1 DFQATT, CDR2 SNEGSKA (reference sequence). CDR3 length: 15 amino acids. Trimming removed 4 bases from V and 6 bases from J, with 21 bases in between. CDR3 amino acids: CSATAGTTQPHGYTF. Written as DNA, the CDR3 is TGCAGTGCTACTGCCGGGACGACTCAACCCCATGGCTACACCTTC.

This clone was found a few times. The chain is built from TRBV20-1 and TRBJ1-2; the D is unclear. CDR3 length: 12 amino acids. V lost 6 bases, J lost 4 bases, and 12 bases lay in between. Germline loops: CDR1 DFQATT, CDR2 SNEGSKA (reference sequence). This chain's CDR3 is CSAPGPLYGYTF. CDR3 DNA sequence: TGCAGTGCCCCGGGCCCCCTCTATGGCTACACCTTC.

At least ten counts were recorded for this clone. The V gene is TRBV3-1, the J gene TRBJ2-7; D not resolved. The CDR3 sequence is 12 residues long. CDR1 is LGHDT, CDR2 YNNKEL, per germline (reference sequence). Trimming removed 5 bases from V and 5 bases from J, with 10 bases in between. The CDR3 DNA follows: TGTGCCAGCAGCGCCTCAGTGAACGAGCAGTACTTC. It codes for CASSASVNEQYF.

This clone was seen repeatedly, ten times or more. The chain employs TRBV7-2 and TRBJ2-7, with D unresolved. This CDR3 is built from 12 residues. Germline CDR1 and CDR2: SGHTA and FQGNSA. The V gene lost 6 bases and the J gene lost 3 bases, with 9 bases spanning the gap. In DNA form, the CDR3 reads TGTGCCAGCAGTTTGGGAAGCTACGAGCAGTACTTC. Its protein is CASSLGSYEQYF.

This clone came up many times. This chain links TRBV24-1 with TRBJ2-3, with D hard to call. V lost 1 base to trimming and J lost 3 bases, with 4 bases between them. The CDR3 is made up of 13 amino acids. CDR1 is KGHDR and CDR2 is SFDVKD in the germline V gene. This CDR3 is CATSDFRTDTQYF. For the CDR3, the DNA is TGTGCCACCAGTGATTTTCGTACAGATACGCAGTATTTT.

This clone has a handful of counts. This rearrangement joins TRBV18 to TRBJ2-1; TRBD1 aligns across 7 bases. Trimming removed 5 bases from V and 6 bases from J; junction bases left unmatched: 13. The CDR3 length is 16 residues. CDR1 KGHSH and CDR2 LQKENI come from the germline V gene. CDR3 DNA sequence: TGTGCCAGCTCATCGAAACCCCGGGACAGAGGCAATGAGCAGTTCTTC. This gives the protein CASSSKPRDRGNEQFF.

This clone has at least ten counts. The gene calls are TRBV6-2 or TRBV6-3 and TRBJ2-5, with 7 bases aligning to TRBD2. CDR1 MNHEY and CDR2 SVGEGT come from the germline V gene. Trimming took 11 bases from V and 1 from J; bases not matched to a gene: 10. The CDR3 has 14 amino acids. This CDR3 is CAAGIAGAQETQYF. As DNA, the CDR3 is TGTGCCGCGGGTATAGCGGGCGCCCAAGAGACCCAGTACTTC.

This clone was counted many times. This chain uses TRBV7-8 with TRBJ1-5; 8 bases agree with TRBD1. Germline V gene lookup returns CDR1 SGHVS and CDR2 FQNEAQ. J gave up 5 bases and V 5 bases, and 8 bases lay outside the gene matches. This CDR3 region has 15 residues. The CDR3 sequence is CASSVGSGGYQPQHF. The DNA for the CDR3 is TGTGCCAGCAGCGTGGGGTCAGGGGGCTATCAGCCCCAGCATTTT. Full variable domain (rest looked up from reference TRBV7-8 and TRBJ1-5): GAGVSQSPRYKVAKRGQDVALRCDPISGHVSLFWYQQALGQGPEFLTYFQNEAQLDKSGLPSDRFFAERPEGSVSTLKIQRTQQEDSAVYLCASSVGSGGYQPQHFGDGTRLSIL.